This TCR beta chain stems from a study of blood T cell repertoires in COVID-19. Turning to the study itself: In each case, the material was cDNA or gDNA derived from T cells, B-cell-depleted T cells, or PBMCs.

CDR1 and CDR2 from the germline V gene are SGHDT and YYEEEE. The CDR3 sequence is 15 residues long. V was pared by 4 bases and J by 2 bases, with 15 bases between. Under the authors' procedure: Amplification of reference gene primers was used by the study to estimate nucleated cell counts. Sequencing used immunoSEQ multiplex PCR; TCRdb keeps in-frame clones, though not all of them. V and J calls and clone size are given by that table; D and trimming were obtained from the DNA. The sample holds roughly 66,000 clones; 91% are singletons and the top ten take under 8.5%. V gene TRBV5-6 combines with J gene TRBJ2-5, with D uncertain. Source material: peripheral blood. The TCR was taken from a human donor in a cohort sampled during active COVID-19. For the CDR3, the DNA is TGTGCCAGCAGCAACGCTTACTATTTGCAAGAGACCCAGTACTTC. This gives the protein CASSNAYYLQETQYF. Using reference TRBV5-6 and TRBJ2-5 for the parts outside the CDR3, the full variable domain is DAGVTQSPTHLIKTRGQQVTLRCSPKSGHDTVSWYQQALGQGPQFIFQYYEEEERQRGNFPDRFSGHQFPNYSSELNVNALLLGDSALYLCASSNAYYLQETQYFGPGTRLLVL.